Included here is one TCR beta chain sequence, with context. The CDR3 consists of 16 residues. Between the trimmed V and J ends, which lost 0 bases and 0 bases, there was a span of 12 bases. Germline V gene sequence: CDR1 MNHEY, CDR2 SMNVEV (reference sequence). These data are taken from a study of blood T cell repertoires in COVID-19. Measured with immunoSEQ multiplex PCR; TCRdb has only the in-frame clones, and not every one. This table holds about 180,000 clones, 86% found once. The source material was peripheral blood. This TCR was recovered from a man aged 45-65 years with active or convalescent COVID-19. This chain links TRBV27 with TRBJ2-7, with D tentatively TRBD1 (6 bases). CDR3 sequence: CASSLSLGQNSYEQYF. Written as DNA, the CDR3 is TGTGCCAGCAGTTTATCGTTAGGACAGAACTCCTACGAGCAGTACTTC.